This T cell receptor beta chain was captured by sequencing in a study of blood T cell repertoires in COVID-19. Per the original methods: Researchers report that nucleated cell counts were estimated from reference gene primer amplification. The assay was immunoSEQ multiplex PCR, and TCRdb's table has in-frame clones only and misses some. That table gives V, J and clone size, and the DNA gave D and trimming. This sample yields 250,000 to 400,000 clones, of which over 85% are seen a single time; around 2.5% belongs to the top ten. The V gene's germline CDR1 is MNHEY and CDR2 SMNVEV (reference sequence). Trimming took 3 bases from V and 6 from J; bases not matched to a gene: 4. The CDR3 contains 16 residues. Allocation to cohorts depended on clinical history reported by the participants.

This receptor was obtained from a man between 60 and 75 years old who had recovered from COVID-19. The genes are TRBV27 and TRBJ1-6; 11 bases align to TRBD1. The sequencing input was PBMCs or T cells enriched from blood (not recorded which). CDR3 in amino acids: CASSLGTGGRNSPLHF. In DNA form, the CDR3 reads TGTGCCAGCAGTTTGGGGACAGGGGGGCGTAATTCACCCCTCCACTTT.